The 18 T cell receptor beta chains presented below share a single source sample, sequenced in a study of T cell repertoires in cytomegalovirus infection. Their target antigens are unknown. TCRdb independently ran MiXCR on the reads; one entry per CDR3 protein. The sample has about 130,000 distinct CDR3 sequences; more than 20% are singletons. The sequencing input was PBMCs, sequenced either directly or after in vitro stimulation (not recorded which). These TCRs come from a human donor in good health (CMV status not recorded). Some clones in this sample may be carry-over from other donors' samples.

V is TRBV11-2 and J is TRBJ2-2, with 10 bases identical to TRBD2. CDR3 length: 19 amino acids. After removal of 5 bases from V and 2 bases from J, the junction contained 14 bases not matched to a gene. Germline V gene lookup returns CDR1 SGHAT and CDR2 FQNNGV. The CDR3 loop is CASSTRFQRTSGNTGELFF. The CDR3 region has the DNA TGTGCCAGCAGCACCCGATTCCAGCGGACTAGCGGAAACACCGGGGAGCTGTTTTTT.

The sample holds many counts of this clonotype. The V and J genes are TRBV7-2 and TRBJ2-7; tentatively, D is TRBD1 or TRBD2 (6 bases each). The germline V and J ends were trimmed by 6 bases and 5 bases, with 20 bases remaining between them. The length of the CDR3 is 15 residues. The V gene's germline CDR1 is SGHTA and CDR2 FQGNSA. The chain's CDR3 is CASSSQGLGLDEQYF. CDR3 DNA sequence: TGTGCCAGCAGTTCACAGGGACTTGGACTTGACGAGCAGTACTTC.

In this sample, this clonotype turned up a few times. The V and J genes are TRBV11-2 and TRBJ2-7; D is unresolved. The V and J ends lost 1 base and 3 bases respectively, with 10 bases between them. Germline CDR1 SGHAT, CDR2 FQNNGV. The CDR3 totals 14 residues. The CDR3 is CASSLAQSLYEQYV. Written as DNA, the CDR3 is TGTGCCAGCAGCTTAGCTCAATCCCTCTACGAGCAGTACGTC.

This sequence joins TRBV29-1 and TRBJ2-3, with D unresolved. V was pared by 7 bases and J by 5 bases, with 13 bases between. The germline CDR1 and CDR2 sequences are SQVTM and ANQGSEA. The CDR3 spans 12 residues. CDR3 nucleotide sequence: TGCAGCGCCGAGATGAATGGAGATACGCAGTATTTT. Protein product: CSAEMNGDTQYF.

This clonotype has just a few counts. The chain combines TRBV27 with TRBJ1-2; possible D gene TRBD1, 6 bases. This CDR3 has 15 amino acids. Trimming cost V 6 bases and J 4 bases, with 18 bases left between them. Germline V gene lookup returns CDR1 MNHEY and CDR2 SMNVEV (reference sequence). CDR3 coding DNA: TGTGCCAGCAGCCCTGGGGGGCGGGCACGCTATGGCTACACCTTC. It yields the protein CASSPGGRARYGYTF.

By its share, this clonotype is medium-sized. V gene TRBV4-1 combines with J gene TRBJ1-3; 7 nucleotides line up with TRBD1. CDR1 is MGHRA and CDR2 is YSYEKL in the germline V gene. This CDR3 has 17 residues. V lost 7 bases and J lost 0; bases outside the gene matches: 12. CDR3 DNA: TGCGCCAGCACCTCCCGGACAGGAACCGTCTCTGGAAACACCATATATTTT. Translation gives CASTSRTGTVSGNTIYF.

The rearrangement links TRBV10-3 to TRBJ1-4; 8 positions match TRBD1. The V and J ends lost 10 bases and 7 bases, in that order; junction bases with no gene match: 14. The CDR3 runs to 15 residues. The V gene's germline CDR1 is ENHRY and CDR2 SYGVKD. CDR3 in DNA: TGTGCCAGCGGACAGGGCGGAGGAGGCGGTGAAAAACTGTTTTTT. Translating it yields CASGQGGGGGEKLFF.

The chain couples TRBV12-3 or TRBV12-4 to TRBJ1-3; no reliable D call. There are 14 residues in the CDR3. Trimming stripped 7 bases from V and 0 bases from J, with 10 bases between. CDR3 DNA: TGTGCCAGCACCAGAGAAGCCTCTGGAAACACCATATATTTT. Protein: CASTREASGNTIYF.

In DNA, the CDR3 is TGTGCCAGTACTAGCCCGAGGGGGCGTTCCTACAATGAGCAGTTCTTC. Its protein is CASTSPRGRSYNEQFF. The V call is TRBV19, the J call TRBJ2-1, with TRBD1 identical over 7 bases. Germline CDR1 reads LNHDA; CDR2 reads SQIVND (reference sequence). Unmatched junction bases numbered 10, after V lost 7 bases and J lost 1 base. The CDR3 contains 16 residues.

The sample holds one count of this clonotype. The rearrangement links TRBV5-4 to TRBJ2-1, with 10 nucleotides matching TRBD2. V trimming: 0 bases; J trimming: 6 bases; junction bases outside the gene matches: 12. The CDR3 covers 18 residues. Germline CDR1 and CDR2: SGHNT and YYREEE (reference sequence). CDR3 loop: CASSLAYGLAAGANEQFF. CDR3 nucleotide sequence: TGTGCCAGCAGCTTGGCCTACGGACTAGCGGCAGGGGCCAATGAGCAGTTCTTC.

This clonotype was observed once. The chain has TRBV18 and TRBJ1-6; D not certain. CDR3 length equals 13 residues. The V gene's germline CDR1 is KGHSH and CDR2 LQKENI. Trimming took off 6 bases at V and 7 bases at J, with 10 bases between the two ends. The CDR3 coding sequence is TGTGCCAGCTCCCCGGACCCGAATTCACCCCTCCACTTT. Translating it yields CASSPDPNSPLHF.

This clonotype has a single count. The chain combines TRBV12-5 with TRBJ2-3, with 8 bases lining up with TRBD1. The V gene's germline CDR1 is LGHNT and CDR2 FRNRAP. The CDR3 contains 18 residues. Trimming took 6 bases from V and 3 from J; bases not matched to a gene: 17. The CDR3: CASGLNFAWTGSTDTQYF. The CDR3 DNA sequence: TGTGCTAGTGGACTGAACTTTGCTTGGACAGGGTCGACAGATACGCAGTATTTT.

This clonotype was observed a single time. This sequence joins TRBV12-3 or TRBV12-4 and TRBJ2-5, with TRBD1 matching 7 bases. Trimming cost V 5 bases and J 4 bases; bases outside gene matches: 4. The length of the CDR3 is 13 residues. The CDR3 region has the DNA TGTGCCAGCAGTACAGGGGTCCCAGAGACCCAGTACTTC. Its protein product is CASSTGVPETQYF.

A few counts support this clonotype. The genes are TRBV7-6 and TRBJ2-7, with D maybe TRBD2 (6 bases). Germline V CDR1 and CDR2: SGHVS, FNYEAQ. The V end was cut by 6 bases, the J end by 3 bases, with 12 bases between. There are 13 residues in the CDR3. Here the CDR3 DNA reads TGTGCCAGCAGTTCAACCGGGAGCTACGAGCAGTACTTC. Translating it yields CASSSTGSYEQYF. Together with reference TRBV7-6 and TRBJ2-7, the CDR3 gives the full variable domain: GAGVSQSPRYKVTKRGQDVALRCDPISGHVSLYWYRQALGQGPEFLTYFNYEAQQDKSGLPNDRFSAERPEGSISTLTIQRTEQRDSAMYRCASSSTGSYEQYFGPGTRLTVT.

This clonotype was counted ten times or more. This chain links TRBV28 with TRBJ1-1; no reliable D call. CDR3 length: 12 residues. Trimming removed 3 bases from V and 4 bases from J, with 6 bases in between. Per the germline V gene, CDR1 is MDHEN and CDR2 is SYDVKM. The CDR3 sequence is CASSFLGTEAFF. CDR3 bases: TGTGCCAGCAGTTTTTTGGGCACTGAAGCTTTCTTT.

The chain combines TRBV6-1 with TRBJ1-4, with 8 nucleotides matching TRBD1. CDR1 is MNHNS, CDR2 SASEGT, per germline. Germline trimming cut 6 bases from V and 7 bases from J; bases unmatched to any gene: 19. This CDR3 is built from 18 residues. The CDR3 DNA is TGTGCCAGCAGCGACCCGGACAGGGTGAAGGAGTGGGGTGAAAAACTGTTTTTT. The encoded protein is CASSDPDRVKEWGEKLFF.

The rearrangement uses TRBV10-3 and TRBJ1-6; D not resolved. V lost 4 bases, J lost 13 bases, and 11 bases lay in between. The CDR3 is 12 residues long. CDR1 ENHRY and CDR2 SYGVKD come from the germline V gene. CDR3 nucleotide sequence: TGTGCCATCAGTGCAGAATACTCGCCCCTCCACTTT. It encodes CAISAEYSPLHF.

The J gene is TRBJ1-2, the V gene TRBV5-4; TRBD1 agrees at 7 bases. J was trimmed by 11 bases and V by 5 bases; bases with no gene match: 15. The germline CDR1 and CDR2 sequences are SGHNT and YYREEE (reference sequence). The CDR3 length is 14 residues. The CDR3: CASRIRGGFAGYTF. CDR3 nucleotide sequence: TGTGCCAGCAGAATAAGAGGGGGCTTCGCGGGATACACCTTC.